The 32 T cell receptor beta chains below were found in one sample sequenced in a study of blood T cell repertoires in COVID-19. Sequencing used immunoSEQ multiplex PCR; TCRdb keeps in-frame clones, though not all of them. The table records about 320,000 clones, more than 85% of them present only once. Material: PBMCs or T cells enriched from blood (not recorded which). The source of these receptors is a woman between 25 and 40 years old who had been exposed to COVID-19.

CDR3 sequence: CASSEVQGGRTSNQPQHF. The CDR3 DNA reads as TGTGCCAGCAGTGAAGTTCAGGGGGGCAGGACTAGCAATCAGCCCCAGCATTTT. This rearrangement joins TRBV6-1 to TRBJ1-5; 7 bases are shared with TRBD1. Losses at the gene ends were 1 base for V and 0 bases for J; bases not matched to a gene: 9. CDR3 length: 18 residues. CDR1 MNHNS and CDR2 SASEGT come from the germline V gene.

V gene TRBV5-8 combines with J gene TRBJ1-5, with D tentatively TRBD1 (5 bases). The CDR3 runs 15 residues. The germline V gene has CDR1 SGHTS and CDR2 YDEGEE. Trimming left V 6 bases short and J 5 bases short, with 18 bases between. The CDR3 loop is CASTRGGGEDQPQHF. DNA for the CDR3: TGTGCCAGCACCCGAGGTGGAGGGGAGGATCAGCCCCAGCATTTT. The full variable domain, in which reference TRBV5-8 and TRBJ1-5 provide the parts outside the CDR3, is EAGVTQSPTHLIKTRGQQATLRCSPISGHTSVYWYQQALGLGLQFLLWYDEGEERNRGNFPPRFSGRQFPNYSSELNVNALELEDSALYLCASTRGGGEDQPQHFGDGTRLSIL.

V and J are TRBV5-6 and TRBJ2-7; 7 bases agree with TRBD1. The ends lost 3 bases at V and 3 bases at J; junction bases unmatched: 6. Germline assignment: CDR1 SGHDT and CDR2 YYEEEE. CDR3 length: 14 residues. CDR3 DNA: TGTGCCAGCAGCTCCGGGACAGTACTCTACGAGCAGTACTTC. This encodes CASSSGTVLYEQYF. Full variable domain (missing parts from reference TRBV5-6 and TRBJ2-7): DAGVTQSPTHLIKTRGQQVTLRCSPKSGHDTVSWYQQALGQGPQFIFQYYEEEERQRGNFPDRFSGHQFPNYSSELNVNALLLGDSALYLCASSSGTVLYEQYFGPGTRLTVT.

The chain employs TRBV12-3 or TRBV12-4 and TRBJ1-3; D not resolved. V lost 5 bases and J lost 3, with 8 bases in between. This CDR3 contains 13 residues. This CDR3 is CASSPDFGNTIYF. CDR3 in DNA: TGTGCCAGCAGTCCCGACTTTGGAAACACCATATATTTT.

The rearrangement links TRBV7-9 to TRBJ1-2, with D hard to call. Germline CDR1 reads SEHNR; CDR2 reads FQNEAQ (reference sequence). The CDR3 is 15 residues long. V lost 6 bases, J lost 0 bases, and 14 bases lay in between. The CDR3 loop reads CASSTTPGTNYGYTF. The CDR3 DNA reads TGTGCCAGCAGTACGACGCCAGGTACTAACTATGGCTACACCTTC.

This chain connects TRBV4-3 to TRBJ2-2; D remains ambiguous. The V gene's germline CDR1 is LGHNA and CDR2 YSLEER. The CDR3 runs 15 residues. Trimming took 0 bases from V and 1 from J, leaving 6 bases between them. CDR3 DNA sequence: TGCGCCAGCAGCCAAGATCCCAGGAACACCGGGGAGCTGTTTTTT. Protein sequence: CASSQDPRNTGELFF.

The chain has TRBV5-1 and TRBJ1-1; D gene unclear. The CDR3 runs 13 residues. From germline, CDR1 is SGHRS and CDR2 YFSETQ. With 3 bases removed from V and 3 bases from J, the gap between germline ends came to 9 bases. For the CDR3, the DNA is TGCGCCAGCAGCTCCCTCTTCGACACTGAAGCTTTCTTT. Translated, it gives CASSSLFDTEAFF.

This chain's CDR3 is CSAGGVPEAFF. CDR3 nucleotide sequence: TGCAGTGCCGGAGGGGTACCTGAAGCTTTCTTT. This chain joins TRBV20-1 and TRBJ1-1; perhaps TRBD1 as D (5 bases). V lost 6 bases, J lost 6 bases, and 11 bases lay in between. The CDR3 loop spans 11 amino acids. The germline CDR1 and CDR2 sequences are DFQATT and SNEGSKA (reference sequence).

This clone was found once. The gene calls are TRBV18 and TRBJ1-5; D ambiguous. The CDR3 is made up of 15 amino acids. V dropped 5 bases and J dropped 0 bases, with 11 bases sitting between them. Germline V gene sequence: CDR1 KGHSH, CDR2 LQKENI. The CDR3 is CASSGLRNSNQPQHF. The CDR3 DNA is TGTGCCAGCTCAGGGCTCAGAAATAGCAATCAGCCCCAGCATTTT.

CDR3 sequence reads: CASSTQGPPLHF. The CDR3 DNA sequence: TGTGCCAGCAGCACCCAGGGGCCGCCCCTCCACTTT. V and J are TRBV7-9 and TRBJ1-6, with D tentatively TRBD1 (6 bases). Trimming took 5 bases from V and 13 from J, leaving 12 bases between them. Germline V gene sequence: CDR1 SEHNR, CDR2 FQNEAQ (reference sequence). The CDR3 totals 12 residues.

Written as DNA, the CDR3 is TGCGCCAGCAGCGCCCTGACAGCCACTCAGGGCACTGAAGCTTTCTTT. This gives the protein CASSALTATQGTEAFF. This chain joins TRBV5-1 and TRBJ1-1, with a tentative D call TRBD1 (5 bases). The CDR3 totals 16 residues. Germline loops: CDR1 SGHRS, CDR2 YFSETQ. Trimming removed 4 bases at V and 4 bases at J, with 20 bases between.

V and J are TRBV19 and TRBJ2-7; 8 bases match TRBD2. The germline V gene encodes CDR1 LNHDA and CDR2 SQIVND (reference sequence). V lost 5 bases and J lost 4; bases outside the gene matches: 10. The CDR3 contains 15 residues. CDR3 nucleotides: TGTGCCAGTAGTTCGGGGGGGCGACGAGGATACGAGCAGTACTTC. Its translation: CASSSGGRRGYEQYF.

The chain joins TRBV28 to TRBJ1-2; TRBD1 might be the D (5 bases). Germline CDR1 and CDR2: MDHEN and SYDVKM. V shed 8 bases and J shed 2 bases, with 18 bases lying between them. CDR3 length equals 15 residues. CDR3 sequence: CASLNTIGHNYGYTF. The CDR3, as DNA: TGTGCCAGCCTAAACACGATAGGACACAACTATGGCTACACCTTC.

This rearrangement joins TRBV6-5 to TRBJ2-7, with D possibly matching TRBD2 (6 bases). The CDR3 has 15 amino acids. The V gene lost 10 bases and the J gene lost 0 bases, with 19 bases spanning the gap. The germline V gene encodes CDR1 MNHEY and CDR2 SVGAGI. This CDR3 is CATSPAGTISYEQYF. Here the CDR3 DNA reads TGTGCCACATCCCCGGCGGGAACGATCTCCTACGAGCAGTACTTC.

This chain connects TRBV24-1 to TRBJ1-3, with 7 bases lining up with TRBD1. V was clipped by 1 base and J by 1 base; unmatched bases: 18. CDR3 length: 21 residues. CDR1 KGHDR and CDR2 SFDVKD come from the germline V gene. The CDR3 sequence: CATSDFQPPINRGLSGNTIYF. The CDR3 region has the DNA TGTGCCACCAGTGATTTCCAACCACCGATTAACAGGGGACTGTCTGGAAACACCATATATTTT.

Remarks on this clone: Other DNA sequences in the same sample also yield this CDR3. The chain is built from TRBV7-3 and TRBJ2-5; D is ambiguous. The CDR3 is 13 residues long. Between the trimmed V and J ends, which lost 3 bases and 1 base, there was a span of 6 bases. CDR1 and CDR2 (germline): SGHTA, FQGTGA. CDR3 loop: CASSLAAQETQYF. The CDR3 bases are TGTGCCAGCAGCTTGGCGGCCCAAGAGACCCAGTACTTC.

The chain is built from TRBV6-2 or TRBV6-3 and TRBJ1-2; D is unresolved. With 0 bases removed from V and 7 bases from J, the gap between germline ends came to 12 bases. CDR3 length: 14 residues. Germline V gene sequence: CDR1 MNHEY, CDR2 SVGEGT. Written as DNA, the CDR3 is TGTGCCAGCAGTTACTCGACGGGTTCGGTTGGCTACACCTTC. This translates into CASSYSTGSVGYTF.

The chain combines TRBV4-1 with TRBJ1-1; 11 positions agree with TRBD1. Germline-derived CDR1 and CDR2 are MGHRA and YSYEKL. V lost 0 bases, J lost 4 bases, and 10 bases stayed unmatched. The CDR3 totals 18 residues. This CDR3 reads CASSQDPGQGDWGTEAFF. DNA for the CDR3: TGCGCCAGCAGCCAAGACCCGGGACAGGGGGATTGGGGCACTGAAGCTTTCTTT.

V is TRBV25-1 and J is TRBJ1-5; weak D call: TRBD1 (5 bases). Germline V gene sequence: CDR1 MGHDK, CDR2 SYGVNS. The CDR3 spans 13 residues. With 4 bases removed from V and 6 bases from J, the gap between germline ends came to 10 bases. CDR3 region: CASSAEGVQPQHF. For the CDR3, the DNA is TGTGCCAGCAGTGCTGAAGGGGTTCAGCCCCAGCATTTT.

This clone was seen once. This sequence joins TRBV5-6 and TRBJ1-5; D gene ambiguous. This CDR3 is built from 13 residues. V was pared by 2 bases and J by 0 bases, with 3 bases between. The V gene's germline CDR1 is SGHDT and CDR2 YYEEEE. The CDR3 nucleotides are TGTGCCAGCAGCTTCTATAGCAATCAGCCCCAGCATTTT. It encodes CASSFYSNQPQHF. The full variable domain, completed using reference TRBV5-6 and TRBJ1-5, is DAGVTQSPTHLIKTRGQQVTLRCSPKSGHDTVSWYQQALGQGPQFIFQYYEEEERQRGNFPDRFSGHQFPNYSSELNVNALLLGDSALYLCASSFYSNQPQHFGDGTRLSIL.

The chain is built from TRBV7-9 and TRBJ1-5; a weak D match, TRBD1 (6 bases). This CDR3 is built from 15 residues. Germline lookup yields CDR1 SEHNR and CDR2 FQNEAQ (reference sequence). V was clipped by 5 bases and J by 3 bases, with 14 bases between them. CDR3 coding DNA: TGTGCCAGCAGCCGGGGGAGGGGGGCCAATCAGCCCCAGCATTTT. It yields the protein CASSRGRGANQPQHF. The entire variable domain, with the rest obtained from reference TRBV7-9 and TRBJ1-5, is as follows: DTGVSQNPRHKITKRGQNVTFRCDPISEHNRLYWYRQTLGQGPEFLTYFQNEAQLEKSRLLSDRFSAERPKGSFSTLEIQRTEQGDSAMYLCASSRGRGANQPQHFGDGTRLSIL.

CDR3 amino acids: CASSVQIMNTEAFF. The CDR3 DNA follows: TGTGCCAGTAGTGTCCAGATCATGAACACTGAAGCTTTCTTT. This chain connects TRBV19 to TRBJ1-1, with D unclear. Trimming removed 5 bases from V and 0 bases from J, with 10 bases in between. The CDR3 sequence is 14 residues long. The germline V gene encodes CDR1 LNHDA and CDR2 SQIVND (reference sequence). Together with reference TRBV19 and TRBJ1-1, the CDR3 gives the full variable domain: DGGITQSPKYLFRKEGQNVTLSCEQNLNHDAMYWYRQDPGQGLRLIYYSQIVNDFQKGDIAEGYSVSREKKESFPLTVTSAQKNPTAFYLCASSVQIMNTEAFFGQGTRLTVV.

V is TRBV15 and J is TRBJ2-7, with TRBD1 identical over 11 bases. Trimming cost V 4 bases and J 2 bases; bases outside gene matches: 1. There are 14 residues in the CDR3. Germline CDR1 reads LNHNV; CDR2 reads YYDKDF (reference sequence). CDR3 residues: CATSMDRGPYEQYF. CDR3 in DNA: TGTGCCACCAGCATGGACAGGGGGCCCTACGAGCAGTACTTC.

This clone showed up just a few times. The chain has TRBV7-9 and TRBJ1-2; tentative D call: TRBD1 (5 bases). V lost 3 bases and J 6 bases, leaving 11 bases between the germline ends. The CDR3 loop spans 13 amino acids. Germline V lookup: CDR1 SEHNR, CDR2 FQNEAQ (reference sequence). The CDR3 sequence: CASSFRGGNGYTF. CDR3 DNA: TGTGCCAGCAGCTTCCGTGGGGGGAATGGCTACACCTTC. The full variable domain, in which reference TRBV7-9 and TRBJ1-2 provide the parts outside the CDR3, is DTGVSQNPRHKITKRGQNVTFRCDPISEHNRLYWYRQTLGQGPEFLTYFQNEAQLEKSRLLSDRFSAERPKGSFSTLEIQRTEQGDSAMYLCASSFRGGNGYTFGSGTRLTVV.

The sample holds one count of this clone. The chain combines TRBV10-3 with TRBJ1-1; a possible D gene is TRBD1 (5 bases). From germline, CDR1 is ENHRY and CDR2 SYGVKD. Between the trimmed V and J ends, which lost 6 bases and 1 base, there was a span of 12 bases. The CDR3 loop spans 14 amino acids. CDR3 bases: TGTGCCATCAGGGAAGGGGTGGGGAACACTGAAGCTTTCTTT. Residues: CAIREGVGNTEAFF.

CDR3: CASSVGQGIEKLFF. For the CDR3, the DNA is TGTGCCAGCAGCGTAGGACAGGGCATAGAAAAACTGTTTTTT. This chain joins TRBV9 and TRBJ1-4; 7 nucleotides line up with TRBD1. From germline, CDR1 is SGDLS and CDR2 YYNGEE. J lost 8 bases, V lost 0 bases, and 4 bases had no gene match. CDR3 size: 14 residues.

The chain is built from TRBV19 and TRBJ2-3; tentatively, D is TRBD2 (6 bases). Germline-derived CDR1 and CDR2 are LNHDA and SQIVND (reference sequence). The CDR3 runs to 15 residues. Trimming took 3 bases from V and 4 from J, leaving 14 bases between them. The CDR3 region has the DNA TGTGCCAGTAGTATCCCTGGAGGGGTCCCAGATACGCAGTATTTT. Translation: CASSIPGGVPDTQYF. The variable domain in full, completed from reference TRBV19 and TRBJ2-3, reads DGGITQSPKYLFRKEGQNVTLSCEQNLNHDAMYWYRQDPGQGLRLIYYSQIVNDFQKGDIAEGYSVSREKKESFPLTVTSAQKNPTAFYLCASSIPGGVPDTQYFGPGTRLTVL.

This clone was observed a few times. This specimen includes other DNA sequences encoding the same CDR3. This rearrangement joins TRBV3-1 (or the pseudogene TRBV3-2) to TRBJ2-5; 15 positions match TRBD2. V was clipped by 4 bases and J by 1 base; unmatched bases: 1. Germline-derived CDR1 and CDR2 are LGHDT and YNNKEL (reference sequence). CDR3 length equals 16 residues. CDR3 residues: CASSLGLAGGQETQYF. The CDR3 nucleotides read TGTGCCAGCAGCCTGGGACTAGCGGGGGGCCAAGAGACCCAGTACTTC.

Only one count was recorded for this clone. The gene calls are TRBV10-3 and TRBJ2-1; 7 bases fit TRBD1. Losses at the gene ends were 4 bases for V and 6 bases for J; bases not matched to a gene: 3. The germline CDR1 and CDR2 sequences are ENHRY and SYGVKD. The CDR3 runs 13 residues. In DNA, the CDR3 is TGTGCCATCAGTGGAGGGGGCGTCAATGAGCAGTTCTTC. This encodes CAISGGGVNEQFF.

The chain uses TRBV19 and TRBJ2-1; D possibly corresponds to TRBD2 (5 bases). CDR1 LNHDA and CDR2 SQIVND come from the germline V gene (reference sequence). Between the trimmed V and J ends, which lost 3 bases and 8 bases, there was a span of 17 bases. This CDR3 comprises 15 residues. CDR3: CASSIAALAVDEQFF. The CDR3 DNA follows: TGTGCCAGTAGTATCGCAGCCCTAGCAGTCGATGAGCAGTTCTTC.

The chain is built from TRBV7-3 and TRBJ1-2; 10 bases map to TRBD1. V lost 5 bases to trimming and J lost 6 bases; unmatched junction nucleotides: 12. The CDR3 covers 16 residues. The germline CDR1 and CDR2 sequences are SGHTA and FQGTGA. CDR3 sequence: CASSLSPPGQGNGYTF. The DNA for the CDR3 is TGTGCCAGCAGCCTAAGCCCTCCGGGACAGGGGAATGGCTACACCTTC.

As to this clone: The sample carries other DNA sequences with the same CDR3. The chain employs TRBV3-1 (or the pseudogene TRBV3-2) and TRBJ1-5; TRBD1 matches 9 bases. The ends lost 4 bases at V and 6 bases at J; junction bases unmatched: 4. Germline CDR1 is LGHDT and CDR2 is YNNKEL (reference sequence). This CDR3 spans 14 amino acids. CDR3 bases: TGTGCCAGCAGCCTCACAGGGGGCGGTCAGCCCCAGCATTTT. This encodes CASSLTGGGQPQHF.